This T cell receptor beta chain comes out of a study of technical replicates of blood from a few donors. The CDR3 consists of 15 residues. Germline lookup yields CDR1 ENHRY and CDR2 SYGVKD. Trimming removed 3 bases at V and 5 bases at J, with 14 bases between. Using immunoSEQ multiplex PCR, the repertoire was profiled, and TCRdb retains in-frame clones only, with some absent. Among some 99,000 clones listed, around 96% were seen once. This chain uses TRBV10-3 with TRBJ1-5, with D tentatively TRBD1 (6 bases). The TCR was taken from a human donor in good health. Sequencing was carried out using T cells isolated from PBMCs. Here the CDR3 DNA reads TGTGCCATCAGTGATGAGGGCAGGGGTCATCAGCCCCAGCATTTT. It codes for CAISDEGRGHQPQHF.